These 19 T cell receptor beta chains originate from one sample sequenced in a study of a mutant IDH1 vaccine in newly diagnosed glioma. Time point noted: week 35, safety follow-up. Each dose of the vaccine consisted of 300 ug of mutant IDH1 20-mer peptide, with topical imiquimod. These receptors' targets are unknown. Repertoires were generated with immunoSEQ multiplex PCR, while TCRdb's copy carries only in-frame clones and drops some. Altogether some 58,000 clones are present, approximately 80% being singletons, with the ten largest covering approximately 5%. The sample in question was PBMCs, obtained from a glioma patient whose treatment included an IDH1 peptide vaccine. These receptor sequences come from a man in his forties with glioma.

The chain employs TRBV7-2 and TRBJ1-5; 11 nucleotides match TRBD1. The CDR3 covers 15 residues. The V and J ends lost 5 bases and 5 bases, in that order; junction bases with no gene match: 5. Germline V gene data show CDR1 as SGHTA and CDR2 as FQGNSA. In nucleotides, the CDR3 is TGTGCCAGCAGCCTAGGACAGGGGGCAGATCAGCCCCAGCATTTT. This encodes CASSLGQGADQPQHF.

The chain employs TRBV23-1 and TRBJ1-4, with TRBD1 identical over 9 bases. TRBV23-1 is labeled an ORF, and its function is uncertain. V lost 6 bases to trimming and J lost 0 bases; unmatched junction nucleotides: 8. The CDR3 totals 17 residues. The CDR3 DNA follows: TGCGCCAGCAGATGGACAGGGGATTATGCAACTAATGAAAAACTGTTTTTT. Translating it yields CASRWTGDYATNEKLFF.

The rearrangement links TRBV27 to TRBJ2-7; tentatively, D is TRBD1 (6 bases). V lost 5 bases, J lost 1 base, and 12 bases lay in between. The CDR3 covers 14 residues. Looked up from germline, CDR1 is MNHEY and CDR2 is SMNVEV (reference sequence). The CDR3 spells CASSPRQGSYEQYF. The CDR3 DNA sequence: TGTGCCAGCAGTCCCCGGCAGGGGTCCTACGAGCAGTACTTC.

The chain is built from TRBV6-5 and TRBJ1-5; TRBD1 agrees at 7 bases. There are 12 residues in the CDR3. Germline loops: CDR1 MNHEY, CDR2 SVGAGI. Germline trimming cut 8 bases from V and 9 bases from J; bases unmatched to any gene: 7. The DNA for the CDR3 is TGTGCCAGCTGGACAGGAGTTTTGCCCCAGCATTTT. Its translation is CASWTGVLPQHF.

This chain's CDR3 is CASSLAAGWSEKLFF. CDR3 coding DNA: TGCGCCAGCAGCTTGGCGGCAGGGTGGTCGGAAAAACTGTTTTTT. This chain links TRBV5-1 with TRBJ1-4; the D gene is possibly TRBD1 (5 bases). V was cut by 0 bases and J by 8 bases, with 14 bases left in between. Germline lookup yields CDR1 SGHRS and CDR2 YFSETQ. The CDR3 spans 15 residues.

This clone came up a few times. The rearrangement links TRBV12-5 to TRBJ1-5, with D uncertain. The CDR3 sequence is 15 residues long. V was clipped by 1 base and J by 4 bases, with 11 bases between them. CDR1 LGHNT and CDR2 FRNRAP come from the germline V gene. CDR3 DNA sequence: TGTGCTAGTGGTTTGGCTCGGACTGCAAATCAGCCCCAGCATTTT. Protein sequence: CASGLARTANQPQHF.

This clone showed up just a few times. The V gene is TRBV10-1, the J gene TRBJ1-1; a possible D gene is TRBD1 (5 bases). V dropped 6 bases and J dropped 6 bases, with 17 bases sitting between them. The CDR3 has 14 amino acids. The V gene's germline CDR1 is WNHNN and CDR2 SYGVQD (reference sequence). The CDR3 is CASSINQGGSEAFF. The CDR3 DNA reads TGCGCCAGCAGCATAAACCAGGGAGGCTCTGAAGCTTTCTTT.

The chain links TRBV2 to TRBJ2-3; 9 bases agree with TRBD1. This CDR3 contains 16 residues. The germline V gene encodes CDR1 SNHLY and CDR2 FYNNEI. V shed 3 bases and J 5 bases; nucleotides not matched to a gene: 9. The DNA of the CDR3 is TGTGCCAGCAGTGATGTCCGGGACAGGGCAAAAGATACGCAGTATTTT. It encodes CASSDVRDRAKDTQYF.

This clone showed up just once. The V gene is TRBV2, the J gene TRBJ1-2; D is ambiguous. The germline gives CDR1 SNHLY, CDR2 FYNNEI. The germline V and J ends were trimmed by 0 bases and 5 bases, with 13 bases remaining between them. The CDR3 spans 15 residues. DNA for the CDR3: TGTGCCAGCAGTGAAGCGATTAAGGCGGAATATGGCTACACCTTC. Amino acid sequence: CASSEAIKAEYGYTF.

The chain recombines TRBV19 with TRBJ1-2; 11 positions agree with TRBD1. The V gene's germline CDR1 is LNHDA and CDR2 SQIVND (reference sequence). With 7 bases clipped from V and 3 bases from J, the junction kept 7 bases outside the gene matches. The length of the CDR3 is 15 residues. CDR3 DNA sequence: TGTGCCAGTACCCGACGGACAGGGGGCCACTATGGCTACACCTTC. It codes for CASTRRTGGHYGYTF.

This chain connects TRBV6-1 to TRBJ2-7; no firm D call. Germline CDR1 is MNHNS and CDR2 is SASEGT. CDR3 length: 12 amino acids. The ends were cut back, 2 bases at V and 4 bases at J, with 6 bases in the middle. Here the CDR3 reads CASSELGYEQYF. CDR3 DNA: TGTGCCAGCAGTGAATTAGGATACGAGCAGTACTTC.

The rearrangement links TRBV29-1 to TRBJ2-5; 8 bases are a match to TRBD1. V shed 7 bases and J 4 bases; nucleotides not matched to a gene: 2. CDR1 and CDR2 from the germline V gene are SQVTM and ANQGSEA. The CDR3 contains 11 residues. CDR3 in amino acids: CSADRGETQYF. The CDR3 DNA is TGCAGCGCCGACAGGGGAGAGACCCAGTACTTC.

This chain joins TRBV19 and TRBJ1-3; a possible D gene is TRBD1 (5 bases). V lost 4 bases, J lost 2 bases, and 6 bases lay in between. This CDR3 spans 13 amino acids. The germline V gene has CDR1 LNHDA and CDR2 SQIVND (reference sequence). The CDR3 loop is CASSTGTGNTIYF. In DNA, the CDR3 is TGTGCCAGTAGTACAGGGACTGGAAACACCATATATTTT.

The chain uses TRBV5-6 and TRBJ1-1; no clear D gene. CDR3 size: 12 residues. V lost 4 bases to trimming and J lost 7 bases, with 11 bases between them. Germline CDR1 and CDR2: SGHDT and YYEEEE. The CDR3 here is CASSPGSDEAFF. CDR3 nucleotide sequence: TGTGCCAGCAGCCCCGGGAGTGATGAAGCTTTCTTT.

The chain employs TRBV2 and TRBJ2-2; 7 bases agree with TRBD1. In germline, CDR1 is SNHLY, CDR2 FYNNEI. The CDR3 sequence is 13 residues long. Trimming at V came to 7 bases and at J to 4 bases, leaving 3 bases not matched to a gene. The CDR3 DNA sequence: TGTGCCAGCAAACAGGGGCCCACCGGGGAGCTGTTTTTT. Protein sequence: CASKQGPTGELFF.

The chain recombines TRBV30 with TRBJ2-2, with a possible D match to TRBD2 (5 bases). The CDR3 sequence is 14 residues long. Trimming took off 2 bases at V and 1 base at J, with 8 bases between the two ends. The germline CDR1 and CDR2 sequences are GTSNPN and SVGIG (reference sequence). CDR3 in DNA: TGTGCCTGGAGTAGGACTTTGAACACCGGGGAGCTGTTTTTT. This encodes CAWSRTLNTGELFF.

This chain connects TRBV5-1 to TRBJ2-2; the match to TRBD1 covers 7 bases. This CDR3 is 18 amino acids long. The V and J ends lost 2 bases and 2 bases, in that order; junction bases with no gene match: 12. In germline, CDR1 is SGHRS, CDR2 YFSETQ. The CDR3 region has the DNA TGCGCCAGCAGCTTAAGGGACAGAAAGCTAAGAAACACCGGGGAGCTGTTTTTT. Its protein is CASSLRDRKLRNTGELFF. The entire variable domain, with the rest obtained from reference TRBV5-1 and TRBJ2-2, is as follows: KAGVTQTPRYLIKTRGQQVTLSCSPISGHRSVSWYQQTPGQGLQFLFEYFSETQRNKGNFPGRFSGRQFSNSRSEMNVSTLELGDSALYLCASSLRDRKLRNTGELFFGEGSRLTVL.

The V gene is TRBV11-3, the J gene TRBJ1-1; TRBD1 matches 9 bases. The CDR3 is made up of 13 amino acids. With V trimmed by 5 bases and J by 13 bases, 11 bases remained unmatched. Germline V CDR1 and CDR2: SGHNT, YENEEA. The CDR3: CASSRSGQGGVFF. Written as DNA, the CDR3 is TGTGCCAGCAGCCGCTCGGGACAGGGCGGCGTTTTCTTT.

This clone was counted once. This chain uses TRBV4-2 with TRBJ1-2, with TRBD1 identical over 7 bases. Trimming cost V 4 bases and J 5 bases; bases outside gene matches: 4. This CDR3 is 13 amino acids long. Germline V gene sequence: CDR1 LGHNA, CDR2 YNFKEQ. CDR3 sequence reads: CASSPQGWYGYTF. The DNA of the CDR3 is TGTGCCAGCAGCCCACAGGGGTGGTATGGCTACACCTTC.